The source of this T cell receptor (beta chain) is a study of blood T cell repertoires in COVID-19. Study at large: T cells, B-cell-depleted T cells, or PBMCs supplied cDNA or gDNA.

Sequencing used immunoSEQ multiplex PCR; TCRdb keeps in-frame clones, though not all of them. Among 220,000 or so clones listed, around 89% were seen once. Germline V gives CDR1 LNHNV, CDR2 YYDKDF (reference sequence). The CDR3 spans 16 residues. V was clipped by 2 bases and J by 4 bases, with 17 bases between them. Participant reports of clinical history set cohort assignment. Exposed enrollees had met someone with a PCR-confirmed or clinician-diagnosed COVID-19 case at some point within the 2 weeks before study entry. The chain is built from TRBV15 and TRBJ2-5; weak D call: TRBD2 (6 bases). Sequencing was carried out using PBMCs or T cells enriched from blood (not recorded which). This receptor was taken from a man younger than 40 who had been exposed to COVID-19. The CDR3 loop is CATSRSAGNGGETQYF. The CDR3 DNA reads as TGTGCCACCAGCAGATCTGCGGGGAACGGGGGAGAGACCCAGTACTTC. The full variable domain, with the rest looked up from reference TRBV15 and TRBJ2-5, is DAMVIQNPRYQVTQFGKPVTLSCSQTLNHNVMYWYQQKSSQAPKLLFHYYDKDFNNEADTPDNFQSRRPNTSFCFLDIRSPGLGDTAMYLCATSRSAGNGGETQYFGPGTRLLVL.